The sequence of this TCR beta chain was determined in a study of T cells in Graves' hyperthyroidism and ophthalmopathy. Based on clinical symptoms, serum thyroxine and TRAb, thyroid ultrasound and orbital computed tomography, diagnoses were reached. TCR beta CDR3 regions were amplified from RNA transcripts. HTBI primers were employed in a first-round RT-PCR of the TCR CDR3. TCRdb reanalysed the multiplex PCR reads using MiXCR and keeps one entry per CDR3 protein. The table lists over 650,000 distinct CDR3 sequences, about 17% of them singletons. Sequenced input: blood. The source of this sequence is a man aged 18-30 years with Graves' hyperthyroidism.

The CDR3 protein is CATQGGGSNQPQHF. The CDR3 DNA reads as TGTGCCACACAGGGGGGGGGTAGCAATCAGCCCCAGCATTTT. The chain uses TRBV2 and TRBJ1-5; 8 positions agree with TRBD1. This CDR3 region has 14 residues. With 10 bases clipped from V and 0 bases from J, the junction kept 5 bases outside the gene matches. Germline values: CDR1 SNHLY, CDR2 FYNNEI.